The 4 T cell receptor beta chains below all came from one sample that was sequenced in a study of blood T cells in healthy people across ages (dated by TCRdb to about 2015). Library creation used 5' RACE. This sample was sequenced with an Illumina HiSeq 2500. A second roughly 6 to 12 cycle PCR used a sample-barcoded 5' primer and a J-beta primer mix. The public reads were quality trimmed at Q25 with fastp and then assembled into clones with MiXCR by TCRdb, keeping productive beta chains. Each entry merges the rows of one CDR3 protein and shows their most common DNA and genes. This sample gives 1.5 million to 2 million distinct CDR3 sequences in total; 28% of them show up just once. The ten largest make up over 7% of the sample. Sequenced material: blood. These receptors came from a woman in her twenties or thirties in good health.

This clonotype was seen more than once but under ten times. The CDR3 sequence: CASSLAAVNTGELFF. The CDR3 coding sequence is TGTGCCAGCAGCTTAGCGGCGGTTAACACCGGGGAGCTGTTTTTT. The chain carries TRBV7-6 and TRBJ2-2; D unclear. Germline assignment: CDR1 SGHVS and CDR2 FNYEAQ. The V and J ends lost 0 bases and 2 bases respectively, with 7 bases between them. CDR3 size: 15 residues.

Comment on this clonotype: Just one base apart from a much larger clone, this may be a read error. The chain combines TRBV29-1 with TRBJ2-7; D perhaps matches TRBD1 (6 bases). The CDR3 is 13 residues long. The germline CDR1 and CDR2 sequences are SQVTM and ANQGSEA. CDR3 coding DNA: TGCAGCGTTGAGGAAGACAGGAACTACAAGCAGTACTTC. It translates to CSVEEDRNYKQYF.

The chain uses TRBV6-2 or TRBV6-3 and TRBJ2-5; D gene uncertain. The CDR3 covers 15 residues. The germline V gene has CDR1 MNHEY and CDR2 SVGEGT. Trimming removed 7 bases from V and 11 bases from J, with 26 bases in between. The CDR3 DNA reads TGTGCCAGCATGGGCGCCCAGAGCTCCTACAATGAGCAGTACTTC. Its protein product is CASMGAQSSYNEQYF.

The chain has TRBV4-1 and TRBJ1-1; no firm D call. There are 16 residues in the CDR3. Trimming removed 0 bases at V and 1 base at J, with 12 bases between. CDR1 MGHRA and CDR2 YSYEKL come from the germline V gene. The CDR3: CASSQDGFGKNTEAFF. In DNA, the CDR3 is TGCGCCAGCAGCCAAGATGGGTTTGGCAAGAACACTGAAGCTTTCTTT.